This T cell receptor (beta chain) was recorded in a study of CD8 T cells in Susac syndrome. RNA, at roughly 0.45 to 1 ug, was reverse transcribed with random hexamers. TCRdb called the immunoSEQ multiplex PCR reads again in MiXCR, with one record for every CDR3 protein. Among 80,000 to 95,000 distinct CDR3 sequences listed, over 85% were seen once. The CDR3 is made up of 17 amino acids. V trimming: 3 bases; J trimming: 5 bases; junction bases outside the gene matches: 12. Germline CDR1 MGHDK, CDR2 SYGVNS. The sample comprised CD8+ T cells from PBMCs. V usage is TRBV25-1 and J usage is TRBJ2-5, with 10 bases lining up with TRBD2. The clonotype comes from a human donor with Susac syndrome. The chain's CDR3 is CASSEAIAGGPGETQYF. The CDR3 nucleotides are TGTGCCAGCAGTGAGGCTATAGCGGGAGGCCCGGGGGAGACCCAGTACTTC.